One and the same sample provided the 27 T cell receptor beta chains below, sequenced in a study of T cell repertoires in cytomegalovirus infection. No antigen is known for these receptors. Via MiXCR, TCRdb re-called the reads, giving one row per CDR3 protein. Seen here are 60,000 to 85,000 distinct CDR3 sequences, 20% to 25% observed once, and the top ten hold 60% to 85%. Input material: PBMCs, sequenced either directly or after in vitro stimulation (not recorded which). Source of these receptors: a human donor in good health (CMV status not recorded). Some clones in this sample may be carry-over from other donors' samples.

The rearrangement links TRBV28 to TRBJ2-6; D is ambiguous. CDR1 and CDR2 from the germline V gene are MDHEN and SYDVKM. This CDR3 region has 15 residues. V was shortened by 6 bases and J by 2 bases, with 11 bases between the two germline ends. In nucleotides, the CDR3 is TGTGCCAGCAGGGTCAGTGGGGCTGGGGCCAACGTCCTGACTTTC. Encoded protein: CASRVSGAGANVLTF.

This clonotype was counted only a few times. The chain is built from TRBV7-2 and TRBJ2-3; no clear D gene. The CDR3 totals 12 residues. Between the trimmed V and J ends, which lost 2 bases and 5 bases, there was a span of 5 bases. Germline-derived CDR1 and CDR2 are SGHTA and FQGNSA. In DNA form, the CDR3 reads TGTGCCAGCAGCTTATCGCAAGATACGCAGTATTTT. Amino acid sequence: CASSLSQDTQYF.

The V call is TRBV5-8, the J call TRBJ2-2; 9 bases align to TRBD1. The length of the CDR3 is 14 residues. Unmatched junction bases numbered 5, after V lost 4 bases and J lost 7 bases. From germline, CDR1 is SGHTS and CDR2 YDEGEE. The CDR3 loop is CASSQQGAIGELFF. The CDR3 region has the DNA TGTGCCAGCAGCCAACAGGGGGCGATCGGGGAGCTGTTTTTT. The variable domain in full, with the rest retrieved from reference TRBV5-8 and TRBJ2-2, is EAGVTQSPTHLIKTRGQQATLRCSPISGHTSVYWYQQALGLGLQFLLWYDEGEERNRGNFPPRFSGRQFPNYSSELNVNALELEDSALYLCASSQQGAIGELFFGEGSRLTVL.

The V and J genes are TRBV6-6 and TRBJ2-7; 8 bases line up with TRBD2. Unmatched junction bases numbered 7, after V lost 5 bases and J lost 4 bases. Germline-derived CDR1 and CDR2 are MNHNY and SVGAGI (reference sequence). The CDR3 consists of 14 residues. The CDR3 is CASSLGLGYYEQYF. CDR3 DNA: TGTGCCAGCAGTCTGGGACTAGGTTATTACGAGCAGTACTTC.

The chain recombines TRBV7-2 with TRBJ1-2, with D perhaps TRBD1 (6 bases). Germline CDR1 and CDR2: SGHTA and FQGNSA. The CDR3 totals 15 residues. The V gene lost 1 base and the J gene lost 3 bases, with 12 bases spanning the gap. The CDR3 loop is CASSLGGGTDYGYTF. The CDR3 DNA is TGTGCCAGCAGCTTAGGAGGGGGAACCGACTATGGCTACACCTTC.

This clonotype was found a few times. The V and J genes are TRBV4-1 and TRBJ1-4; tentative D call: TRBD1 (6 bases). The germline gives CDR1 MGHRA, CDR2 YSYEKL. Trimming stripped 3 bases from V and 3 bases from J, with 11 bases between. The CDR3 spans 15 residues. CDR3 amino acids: CASSQDGGPNEKLFF. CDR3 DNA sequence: TGCGCCAGCAGCCAGGACGGGGGGCCTAATGAAAAACTGTTTTTT.

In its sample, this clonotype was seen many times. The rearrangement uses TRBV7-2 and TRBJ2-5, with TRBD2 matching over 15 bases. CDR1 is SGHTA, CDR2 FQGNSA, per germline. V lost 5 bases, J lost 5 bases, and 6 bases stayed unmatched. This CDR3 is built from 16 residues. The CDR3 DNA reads TGTGCCAGCAGCCCAGGACTAGCGGGAGGGTTCGAGACCCAGTACTTC. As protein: CASSPGLAGGFETQYF. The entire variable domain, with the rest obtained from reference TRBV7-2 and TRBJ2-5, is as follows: GAGVSQSPSNKVTEKGKDVELRCDPISGHTALYWYRQSLGQGLEFLIYFQGNSAPDKSGLPSDRFSAERTGGSVSTLTIQRTQQEDSAVYLCASSPGLAGGFETQYFGPGTRLLVL.

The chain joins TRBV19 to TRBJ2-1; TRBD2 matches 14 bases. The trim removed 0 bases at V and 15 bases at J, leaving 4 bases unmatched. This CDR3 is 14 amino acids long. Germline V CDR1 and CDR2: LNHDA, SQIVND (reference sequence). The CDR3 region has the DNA TGTGCCAGTAGTATAGATTGGACTAGCGGGAGGACGTTCTTC. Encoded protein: CASSIDWTSGRTFF.

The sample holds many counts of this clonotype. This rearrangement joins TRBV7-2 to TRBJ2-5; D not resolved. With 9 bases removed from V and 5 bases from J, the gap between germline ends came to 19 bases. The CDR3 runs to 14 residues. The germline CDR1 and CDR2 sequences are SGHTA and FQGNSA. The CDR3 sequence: CASGESTGRETQYF. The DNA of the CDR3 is TGTGCCAGTGGGGAATCGACCGGCCGTGAGACCCAGTACTTC.

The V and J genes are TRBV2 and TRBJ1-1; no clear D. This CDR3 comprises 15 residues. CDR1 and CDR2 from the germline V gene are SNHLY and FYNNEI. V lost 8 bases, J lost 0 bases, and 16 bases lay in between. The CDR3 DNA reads TGTGCCAGCCGGCCCGCGTCATACTTGAACACTGAAGCTTTCTTT. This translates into CASRPASYLNTEAFF. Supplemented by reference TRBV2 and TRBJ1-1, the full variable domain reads EPEVTQTPSHQVTQMGQEVILRCVPISNHLYFYWYRQILGQKVEFLVSFYNNEISEKSEIFDDQFSVERPDGSNFTLKIRSTKLEDSAMYFCASRPASYLNTEAFFGQGTRLTVV.

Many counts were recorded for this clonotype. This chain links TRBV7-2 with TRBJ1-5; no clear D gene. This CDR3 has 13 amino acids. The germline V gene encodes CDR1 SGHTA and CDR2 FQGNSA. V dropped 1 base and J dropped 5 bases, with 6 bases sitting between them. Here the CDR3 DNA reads TGTGCCAGCAGCTTAGTACCCGATCAGCCCCAGCATTTT. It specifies CASSLVPDQPQHF. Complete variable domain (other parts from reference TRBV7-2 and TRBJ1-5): GAGVSQSPSNKVTEKGKDVELRCDPISGHTALYWYRQSLGQGLEFLIYFQGNSAPDKSGLPSDRFSAERTGGSVSTLTIQRTQQEDSAVYLCASSLVPDQPQHFGDGTRLSIL.

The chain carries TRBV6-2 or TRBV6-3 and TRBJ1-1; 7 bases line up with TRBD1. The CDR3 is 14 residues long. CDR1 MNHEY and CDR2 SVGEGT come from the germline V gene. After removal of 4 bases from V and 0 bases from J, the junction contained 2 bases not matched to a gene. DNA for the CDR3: TGTGCCAGCAGTTCCGGGACAGTGAACACTGAAGCTTTCTTT. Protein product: CASSSGTVNTEAFF.

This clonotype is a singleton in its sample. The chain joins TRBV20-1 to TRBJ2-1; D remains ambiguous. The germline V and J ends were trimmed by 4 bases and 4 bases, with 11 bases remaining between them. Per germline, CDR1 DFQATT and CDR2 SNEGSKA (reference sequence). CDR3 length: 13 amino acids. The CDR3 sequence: CSAISETYNEQFF. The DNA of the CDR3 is TGCAGTGCTATCAGTGAGACGTACAATGAGCAGTTCTTC.

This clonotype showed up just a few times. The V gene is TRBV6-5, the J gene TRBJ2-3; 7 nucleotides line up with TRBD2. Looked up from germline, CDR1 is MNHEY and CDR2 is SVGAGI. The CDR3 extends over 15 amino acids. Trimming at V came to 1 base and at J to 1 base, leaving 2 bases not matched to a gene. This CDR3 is CASSYLGRGTDTQYF. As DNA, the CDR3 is TGTGCCAGCAGTTACTTGGGGAGGGGCACAGATACGCAGTATTTT.

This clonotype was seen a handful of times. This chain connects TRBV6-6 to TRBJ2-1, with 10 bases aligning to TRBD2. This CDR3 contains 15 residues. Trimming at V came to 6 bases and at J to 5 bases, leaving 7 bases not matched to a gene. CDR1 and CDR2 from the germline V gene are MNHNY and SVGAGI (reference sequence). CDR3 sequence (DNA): TGTGCCAGCAGCCCCCTAGCGGGAGTGCACAATGAGCAGTTCTTC. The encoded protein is CASSPLAGVHNEQFF.

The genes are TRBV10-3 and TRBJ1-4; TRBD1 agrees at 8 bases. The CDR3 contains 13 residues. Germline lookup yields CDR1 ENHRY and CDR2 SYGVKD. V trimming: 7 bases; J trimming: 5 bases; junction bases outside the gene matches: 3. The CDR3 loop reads CAIMDRANEKLFF. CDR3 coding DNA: TGTGCCATCATGGACAGGGCGAATGAAAAACTGTTTTTT.

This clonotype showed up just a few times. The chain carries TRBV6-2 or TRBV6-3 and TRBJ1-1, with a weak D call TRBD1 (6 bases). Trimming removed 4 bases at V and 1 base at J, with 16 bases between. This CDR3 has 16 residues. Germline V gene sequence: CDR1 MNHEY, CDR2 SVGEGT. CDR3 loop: CASSFRRTVKNTEAFF. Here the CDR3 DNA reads TGTGCCAGCAGTTTCCGACGGACAGTAAAGAACACTGAAGCTTTCTTT.

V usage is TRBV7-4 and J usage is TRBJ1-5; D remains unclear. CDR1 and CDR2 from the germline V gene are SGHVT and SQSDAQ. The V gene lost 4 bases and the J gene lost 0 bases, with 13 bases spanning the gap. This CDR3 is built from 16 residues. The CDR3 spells CASSSRPRYSNQPQHF. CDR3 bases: TGTGCCAGCAGCTCCCGACCCCGGTATAGCAATCAGCCCCAGCATTTT. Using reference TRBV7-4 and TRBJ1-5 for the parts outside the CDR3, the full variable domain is GAGVSQSPRYKVAKRGRDVALRCDSISGHVTLYWYRQTLGQGSEVLTYSQSDAQRDKSGRPSGRFSAERPERSVSTLKIQRTEQGDSAVYLCASSSRPRYSNQPQHFGDGTRLSIL.

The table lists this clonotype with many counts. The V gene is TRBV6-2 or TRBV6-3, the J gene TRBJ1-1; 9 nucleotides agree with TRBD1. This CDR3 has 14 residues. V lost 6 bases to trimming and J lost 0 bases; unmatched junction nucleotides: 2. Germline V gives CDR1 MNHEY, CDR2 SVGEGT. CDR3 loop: CASRRTGVNTEAFF. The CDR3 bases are TGTGCCAGCAGAAGGACAGGGGTGAACACTGAAGCTTTCTTT.

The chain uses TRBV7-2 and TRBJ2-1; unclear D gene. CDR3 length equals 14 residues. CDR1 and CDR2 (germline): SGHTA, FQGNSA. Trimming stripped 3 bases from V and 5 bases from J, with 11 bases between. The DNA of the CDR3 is TGTGCCAGCAGCTTTCTAAGCGCCAACAATGAGCAGTTCTTC. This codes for CASSFLSANNEQFF.

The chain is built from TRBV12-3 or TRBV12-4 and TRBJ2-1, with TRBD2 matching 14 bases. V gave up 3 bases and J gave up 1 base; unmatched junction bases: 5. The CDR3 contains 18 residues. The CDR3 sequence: CASSFRTSGRSSYNEQFF. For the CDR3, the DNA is TGTGCCAGCAGTTTTAGGACTAGCGGGAGGAGTTCCTACAATGAGCAGTTCTTC.

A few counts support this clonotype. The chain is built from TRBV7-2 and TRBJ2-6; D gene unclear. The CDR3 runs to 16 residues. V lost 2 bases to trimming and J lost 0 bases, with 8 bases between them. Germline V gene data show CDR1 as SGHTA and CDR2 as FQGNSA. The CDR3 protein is CASSLIGTSGANVLTF. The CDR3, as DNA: TGTGCCAGCAGCTTAATCGGAACCTCTGGGGCCAACGTCCTGACTTTC.

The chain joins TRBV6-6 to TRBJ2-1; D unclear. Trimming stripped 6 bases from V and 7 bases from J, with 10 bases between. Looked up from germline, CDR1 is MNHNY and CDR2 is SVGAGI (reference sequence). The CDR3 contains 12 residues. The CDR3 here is CASSPNVNEQFF. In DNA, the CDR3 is TGTGCCAGCAGCCCGAACGTAAATGAGCAGTTCTTC.

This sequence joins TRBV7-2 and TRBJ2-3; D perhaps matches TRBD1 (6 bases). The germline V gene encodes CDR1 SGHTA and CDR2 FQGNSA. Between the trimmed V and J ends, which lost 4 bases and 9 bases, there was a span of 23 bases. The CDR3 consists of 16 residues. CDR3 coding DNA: TGTGCCAGCAGCTCCCCAATGATCCACAGGGATGGGACGCAGTATTTT. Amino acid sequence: CASSSPMIHRDGTQYF.

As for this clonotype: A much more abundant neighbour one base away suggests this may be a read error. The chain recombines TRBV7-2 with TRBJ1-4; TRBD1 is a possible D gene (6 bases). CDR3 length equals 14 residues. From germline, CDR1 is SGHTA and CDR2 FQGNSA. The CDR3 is CASSLRQGNGKLFF. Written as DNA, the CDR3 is TGTGCCAGCAGCCTCCGGCAGGGGAATGGAAAACTGTTTTTT.

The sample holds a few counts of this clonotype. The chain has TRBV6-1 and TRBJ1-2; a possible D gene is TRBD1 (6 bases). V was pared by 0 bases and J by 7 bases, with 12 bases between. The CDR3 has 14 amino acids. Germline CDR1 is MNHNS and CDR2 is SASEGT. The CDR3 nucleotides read TGTGCCAGCAGTGAAGCCCCAGGGGCTGGTGGCTACACCTTC. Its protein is CASSEAPGAGGYTF.

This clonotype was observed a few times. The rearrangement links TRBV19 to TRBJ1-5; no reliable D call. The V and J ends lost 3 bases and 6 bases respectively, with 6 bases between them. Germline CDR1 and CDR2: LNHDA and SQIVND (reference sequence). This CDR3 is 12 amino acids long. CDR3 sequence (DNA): TGTGCCAGTAGTATCCCCCCTCAGCCCCAGCATTTT. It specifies CASSIPPQPQHF.